Listed below are T cell receptor beta chains from one sample, sequenced in a study of T-cell memory formation after mild COVID-19. TCRdb reprocessed the 5' RACE reads via MiXCR and lists one record per CDR3 protein. Counted here are 300,000 to 400,000 distinct CDR3 sequences, roughly 13% occurring once; the ten biggest clones make up 20% to 25%. Material for sequencing was PBMCs or a T cell subset sorted from them (not recorded which). The source of these receptors is a man aged 18 to 35 who had mild COVID-19 (a few samples of this study predate the infection). Cell type and time point are not known. CDR3s include the opening cysteine and the closing phenylalanine or tryptophan. The D gene is left open where the match is weak. Part of the rows lack a size; the others show once, few, many or a class for expanded clones.

TRBV19	-	TRBJ1-2	-	CASSEAANYGYTF	TGTGCCAGTAGTGAGGCAGCGAACTATGGCTACACCTTC
TRBV6-4	-	TRBJ2-1	many	CASSEDTYNEQFF	TGTGCCAGCAGTGAGGACACCTACAATGAGCAGTTCTTC
TRBV24-1	TRBD1	TRBJ1-1	-	CATRDRTNTEAFF	TGTGCCACCCGGGACAGGACGAACACTGAAGCTTTCTTT
TRBV19	TRBD2	TRBJ2-3	-	CATISGAAGDTQYF	TGTGCCACTATAAGCGGGGCCGCGGGGGATACGCAGTATTTT
TRBV28	-	TRBJ1-1	few	CASSFLWSNTEAFF	TGTGCCAGCAGTTTTCTGTGGTCAAACACTGAAGCTTTCTTT
TRBV19	-	TRBJ2-1	-	CASSRSSSYNEQFF	TGTGCCAGTAGCCGGTCGAGCTCCTACAATGAGCAGTTCTTC
TRBV7-9	TRBD2	TRBJ2-1	few	CASSFPLLAGGLNEQFF	TGTGCCAGCAGCTTCCCGCTACTAGCGGGGGGGCTCAATGAGCAGTTCTTC
TRBV7-9	-	TRBJ2-2	many	CASSPLTVTGELFF	TGTGCCAGCAGCCCGCTGACAGTTACCGGGGAGCTGTTTTTT
TRBV27	-	TRBJ2-3	few	CASSFTTHTGGAQYF	TGTGCCAGCAGTTTCACGACCCACACAGGGGGGGCGCAGTATTTT
TRBV20-1	-	TRBJ2-1	-	CSARDRVRGAHNEQFF	TGCAGTGCTAGAGACAGGGTCAGGGGAGCCCACAATGAGCAGTTCTTC
TRBV24-1	-	TRBJ2-1	-	CATSDLRTDTYNEQFF	TGTGCCACCAGTGATTTAAGGACAGATACCTACAATGAGCAGTTCTTC
TRBV3-1	TRBD2	TRBJ2-3	many	CASTSVVAGGRTQYF	TGTGCCAGCACCTCAGTAGTAGCGGGGGGCCGAACGCAGTATTTT
TRBV5-1	-	TRBJ2-5	many	CASTMGRDGETQYF	TGCGCCAGCACCATGGGCCGCGACGGGGAGACCCAGTACTTC
TRBV6-6	-	TRBJ1-1	many	CASSYSKGGEAFF	TGTGCCAGCAGTTACTCCAAAGGGGGGGAGGCTTTCTTT
TRBV12-3/TRBV12-4	TRBD1	TRBJ2-1	-	CASRLGTGVWEQFF	TGTGCCAGCCGGCTCGGGACAGGGGTTTGGGAGCAGTTCTTC
TRBV27	TRBD1	TRBJ2-3	-	CASTSETGLGDTQYF	TGTGCCAGCACGTCCGAGACAGGGTTGGGGGATACGCAGTATTTT
TRBV7-2	TRBD2	TRBJ2-5	few	CASSFPTSGAETQYF	TGTGCCAGCAGCTTTCCGACTAGCGGGGCAGAGACCCAGTACTTC
TRBV19	TRBD1	TRBJ2-2	few	CASHRDRGPSAGELFF	TGTGCCAGCCACCGGGACAGGGGGCCTTCGGCCGGGGAGCTGTTTTTT
TRBV14	-	TRBJ1-1	few	CASSQGGSWNTEAFF	TGTGCCAGCAGCCAAGGGGGATCCTGGAACACTGAAGCTTTCTTT
TRBV4-3	TRBD1	TRBJ2-3	-	CASSPVRQGTQYF	TGCGCCAGCAGCCCGGTCCGACAGGGAACGCAGTATTTT
TRBV29-1	-	TRBJ2-7	few	CSVEPLGARVQYF	TGCAGCGTTGAACCTCTTGGAGCCCGTGTGCAGTACTTC
TRBV5-1	-	TRBJ1-1	-	CASRPEWVVTEAFF	TGCGCCAGCAGACCGGAGTGGGTGGTCACTGAAGCTTTCTTT
TRBV20-1	TRBD2	TRBJ2-3	-	CSARGLAGALTDTQYF	TGCAGTGCCCGTGGACTAGCGGGGGCCCTCACAGATACGCAGTATTTT
TRBV12-3/TRBV12-4	TRBD1	TRBJ2-1	-	CASRRPGQGQFF	TGTGCCAGCAGACGCCCGGGACAGGGGCAGTTCTTC
TRBV20-1	-	TRBJ2-7	-	CSARYRSSYEQYF	TGCAGTGCTAGGTACAGGAGCTCCTACGAACAGTACTTC
TRBV7-3	TRBD1	TRBJ2-1	many	CASSSQGTYNEQFF	TGTGCCAGCAGCTCACAGGGGACCTACAATGAGCAGTTCTTC
TRBV7-2	-	TRBJ2-5	-	CASSVTGTVGTQYF	TGTGCCAGCAGCGTCACAGGGACGGTTGGGACCCAGTACTTC
TRBV29-1	-	TRBJ2-2	many	CSVELGHLTGELFF	TGCAGCGTTGAATTGGGGCACCTCACCGGGGAGCTGTTTTTT
TRBV4-1	TRBD2	TRBJ2-5	-	CASSQEGREQETQYF	TGCGCCAGCAGCCAAGAAGGGAGGGAGCAAGAGACCCAGTACTTC
TRBV7-2	TRBD1	TRBJ2-5	-	CASSNRDRAVEETQYF	TGTGCCAGCAGCAACCGGGACAGGGCGGTCGAAGAGACCCAGTACTTC
TRBV4-1	-	TRBJ1-5	few	CASSQDWVSGNQPQHF	TGCGCCAGCAGCCAAGATTGGGTGTCGGGGAATCAGCCCCAGCATTTT
TRBV7-9	TRBD2	TRBJ2-1	few	CASSRSGAPYNEQFF	TGTGCCAGCAGCCGAAGCGGGGCGCCATACAATGAGCAGTTCTTC
TRBV4-3	-	TRBJ1-2	many	CASSQDFGGYGYTF	TGCGCCAGCAGCCAGGACTTTGGGGGGTATGGCTACACCTTC
TRBV13	TRBD2	TRBJ2-2	few	CASSQRLAGGSRTGELFF	TGTGCCAGCAGCCAAAGACTAGCGGGGGGCTCGCGCACCGGGGAGCTGTTTTTT
TRBV9	-	TRBJ1-1	few	CASSVREDGLTEAFF	TGTGCCAGCAGCGTAAGGGAGGATGGTCTGACTGAAGCTTTCTTT
TRBV7-8	-	TRBJ2-7	few	CASSLGGAISYEQYF	TGTGCCAGCAGCTTAGGAGGCGCGATATCCTACGAGCAGTACTTC
TRBV5-1	-	TRBJ2-7	-	CASSYDGGDTAEQYF	TGCGCCAGCAGCTACGATGGGGGAGACACGGCCGAGCAGTACTTC
TRBV20-1	TRBD1	TRBJ1-1	few	CSAPTGVNTEAFF	TGCAGTGCTCCCACAGGGGTGAACACTGAAGCTTTCTTT
TRBV6-5	-	TRBJ1-2	few	CASSYSGEYYGYTF	TGTGCCAGCAGTTACTCCGGGGAATACTATGGCTACACCTTC
TRBV5-1	TRBD2	TRBJ2-7	-	CASSPAGGTSGAEQYF	TGCGCCAGCTCTCCAGCCGGGGGGACTAGCGGGGCCGAGCAGTACTTC
TRBV11-2	-	TRBJ2-4	-	CASSLTESGAKNIQYF	TGTGCCAGCAGTCTGACGGAGAGCGGTGCCAAAAACATTCAGTACTTC
TRBV2	-	TRBJ1-1	-	CASVGEGVATEAFF	TGTGCCAGCGTTGGGGAAGGGGTCGCCACTGAAGCTTTCTTT
TRBV5-1	-	TRBJ2-7	many	CASSLNYEQYF	TGCGCCAGCAGCTTGAACTACGAGCAGTACTTC
TRBV7-2	TRBD2	TRBJ2-5	-	CASSLAAGGLETQYF	TGTGCCAGCAGCTTAGCGGCGGGGGGGCTAGAGACCCAGTACTTC
TRBV12-3/TRBV12-4	-	TRBJ2-7	-	CASSSVVFGSYEQYF	TGTGCCAGCAGTTCCGTGGTATTTGGCTCCTACGAGCAGTACTTC
TRBV6-2/TRBV6-3	TRBD1	TRBJ2-5	-	CASGSGQGIQETQYF	TGTGCCAGCGGTTCAGGACAGGGGATCCAAGAGACCCAGTACTTC
TRBV12-3/TRBV12-4	-	TRBJ2-2	-	CASSLRGRLYTGELFF	TGTGCCAGCAGTTTACGGGGTAGACTGTACACCGGGGAGCTGTTTTTT
TRBV3-1	-	TRBJ2-5	-	CASSPNRQNQETQYF	TGTGCCAGCAGCCCAAATCGACAGAACCAAGAGACCCAGTACTTC
TRBV2	-	TRBJ1-2	few	CASSEAQASYLGYTF	TGTGCCAGCAGTGAAGCGCAGGCGAGTTACCTAGGCTACACCTTC
TRBV6-2/TRBV6-3	-	TRBJ2-5	-	CASSYGTSQETQYF	TGTGCCAGCAGCTACGGGACTTCTCAAGAGACCCAGTACTTC
TRBV20-1	TRBD1	TRBJ1-5	many	CSAGPGQGVAQPQHF	TGCAGTGCAGGCCCGGGACAGGGAGTGGCTCAGCCCCAGCATTTT